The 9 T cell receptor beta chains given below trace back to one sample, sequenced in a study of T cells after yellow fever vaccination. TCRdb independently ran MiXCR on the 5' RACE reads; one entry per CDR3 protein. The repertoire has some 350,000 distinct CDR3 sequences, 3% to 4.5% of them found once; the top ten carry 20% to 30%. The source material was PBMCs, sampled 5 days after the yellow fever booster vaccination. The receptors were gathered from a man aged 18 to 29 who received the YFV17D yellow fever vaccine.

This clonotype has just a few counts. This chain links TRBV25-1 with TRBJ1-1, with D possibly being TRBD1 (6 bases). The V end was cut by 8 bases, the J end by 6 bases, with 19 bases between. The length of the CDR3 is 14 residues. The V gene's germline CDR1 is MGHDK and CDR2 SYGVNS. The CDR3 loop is CASLDGEGGAEAFF. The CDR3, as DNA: TGTGCCAGCCTCGACGGGGAGGGGGGGGCTGAAGCTTTCTTT. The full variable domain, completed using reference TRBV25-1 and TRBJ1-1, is EADIYQTPRYLVIGTGKKITLECSQTMGHDKMYWYQQDPGMELHLIHYSYGVNSTEKGDLSSESTVSRIRTEHFPLTLESARPSHTSQYLCASLDGEGGAEAFFGQGTRLTVV.

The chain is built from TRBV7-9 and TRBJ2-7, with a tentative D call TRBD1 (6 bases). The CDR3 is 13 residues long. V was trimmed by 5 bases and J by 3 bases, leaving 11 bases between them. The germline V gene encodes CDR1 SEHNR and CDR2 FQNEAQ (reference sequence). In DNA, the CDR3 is TGTGCCAGCAGCCGAGGACAGAACTACGAGCAGTACTTC. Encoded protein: CASSRGQNYEQYF.

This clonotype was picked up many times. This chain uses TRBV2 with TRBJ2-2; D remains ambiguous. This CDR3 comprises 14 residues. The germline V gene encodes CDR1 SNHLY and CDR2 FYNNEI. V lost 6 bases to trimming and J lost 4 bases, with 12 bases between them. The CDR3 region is CASSETGFTGELFF. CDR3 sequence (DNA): TGTGCCAGCAGCGAAACGGGCTTCACCGGGGAGCTGTTTTTT. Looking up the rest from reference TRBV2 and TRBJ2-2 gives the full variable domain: EPEVTQTPSHQVTQMGQEVILRCVPISNHLYFYWYRQILGQKVEFLVSFYNNEISEKSEIFDDQFSVERPDGSNFTLKIRSTKLEDSAMYFCASSETGFTGELFFGEGSRLTVL.

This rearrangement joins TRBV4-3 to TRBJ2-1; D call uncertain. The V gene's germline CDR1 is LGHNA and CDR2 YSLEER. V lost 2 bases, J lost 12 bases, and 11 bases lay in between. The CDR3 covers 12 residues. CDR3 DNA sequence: TGCGCCAGCAGCCAAAGATCGGGCGTGCAGTTCTTC. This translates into CASSQRSGVQFF.

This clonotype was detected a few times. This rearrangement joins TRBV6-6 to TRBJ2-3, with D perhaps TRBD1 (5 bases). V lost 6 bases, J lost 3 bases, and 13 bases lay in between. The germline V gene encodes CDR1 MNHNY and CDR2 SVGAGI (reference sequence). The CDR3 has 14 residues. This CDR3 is CASSPTELTDTQYF. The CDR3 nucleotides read TGTGCCAGCAGCCCGACAGAGCTAACAGATACGCAGTATTTT.

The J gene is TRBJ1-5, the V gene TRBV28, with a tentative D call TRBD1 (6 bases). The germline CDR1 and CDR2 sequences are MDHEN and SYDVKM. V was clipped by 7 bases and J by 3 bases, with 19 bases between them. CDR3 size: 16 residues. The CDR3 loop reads CASKIQGLRLNQPQHF. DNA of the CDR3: TGTGCCAGCAAGATACAGGGCCTGAGACTCAATCAGCCCCAGCATTTT.

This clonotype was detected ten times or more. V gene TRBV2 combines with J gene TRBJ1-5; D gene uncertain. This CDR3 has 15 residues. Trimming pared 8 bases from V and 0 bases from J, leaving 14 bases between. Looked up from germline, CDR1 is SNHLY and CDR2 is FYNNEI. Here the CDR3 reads CASGLRTYSNQPQHF. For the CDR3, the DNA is TGTGCCAGCGGACTCAGGACTTATAGCAATCAGCCCCAGCATTTT.

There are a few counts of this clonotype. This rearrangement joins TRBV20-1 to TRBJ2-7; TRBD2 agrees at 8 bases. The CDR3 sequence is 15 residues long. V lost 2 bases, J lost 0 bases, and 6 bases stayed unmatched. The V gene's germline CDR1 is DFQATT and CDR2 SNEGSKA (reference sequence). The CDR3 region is CSARRGGGFSYEQYF. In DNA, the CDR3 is TGCAGTGCTAGAAGGGGCGGGGGGTTCTCCTACGAGCAGTACTTC.

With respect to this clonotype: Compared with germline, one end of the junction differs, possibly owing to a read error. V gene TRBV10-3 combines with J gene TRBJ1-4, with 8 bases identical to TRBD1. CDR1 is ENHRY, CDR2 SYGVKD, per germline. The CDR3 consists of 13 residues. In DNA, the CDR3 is TGTGCCATCAGTGAGTCGAGAGGGACAGGTCGTCTTTTT. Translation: CAISESRGTGRLF.